The 21 T cell receptor beta chains below all came from one sample that was sequenced in a study of cytomegalovirus exposure and HLA in healthy donors. The PCR was carried out with 60 Vbeta primers and 13 Jbeta primers. The protocol was immunoSEQ multiplex PCR, while the TCRdb copy is restricted to in-frame clones and leaves out a portion. Its listing shows about 160,000 clones. The sequenced sample consisted of PBMCs. The origin of the receptors is a woman between 50 and 59 years old in good health and CMV-seronegative.

This chain uses TRBV11-2 with TRBJ2-7; the D gene is possibly TRBD2 (5 bases). The CDR3 extends over 10 amino acids. V lost 8 bases and J 3 bases, leaving 5 bases between the germline ends. Germline V gene data show CDR1 as SGHAT and CDR2 as FQNNGV. CDR3 protein: CASEGYEQYF. In DNA form, the CDR3 reads TGTGCCAGCGAGGGCTACGAGCAGTACTTC.

The chain joins TRBV28 to TRBJ2-4, with D tentatively TRBD2 (6 bases). The germline V gene encodes CDR1 MDHEN and CDR2 SYDVKM. The CDR3 has 18 amino acids. V was trimmed by 6 bases and J by 3 bases, leaving 24 bases between them. Here the CDR3 DNA reads TGTGCCAGCAGAAACCTACACGGTGGGGGGAAAGGCAAAAACATTCAGTACTTC. It is translated as CASRNLHGGGKGKNIQYF.

As for this clone: The junction does not match germline at one end; this may be a read error. The genes are TRBV7-8 and TRBJ1-2; no reliable D call. Germline CDR1 SGHVS, CDR2 FQNEAQ. The CDR3 covers 11 residues. CDR3: CASSLVDTKSF. The CDR3 DNA sequence: TGTGCCAGCAGCTTAGTTGACACCAAGAGCTTC.

The gene calls are TRBV19 and TRBJ2-2; 8 positions match TRBD2. This CDR3 comprises 15 residues. V shed 3 bases, J shed 7 bases, and the junction held 7 bases outside the gene matches. CDR1 and CDR2 (germline): LNHDA, SQIVND (reference sequence). The chain's CDR3 is CASSIRSGSGGELFF. The CDR3 bases are TGTGCCAGTAGTATTCGGAGCGGGAGCGGCGGGGAGCTGTTTTTT.

The chain recombines TRBV7-2 with TRBJ1-1, with TRBD1 identical over 11 bases. Germline CDR1 and CDR2: SGHTA and FQGNSA. With V trimmed by 5 bases and J by 2 bases, 16 bases remained unmatched. CDR3 length equals 19 residues. The DNA for the CDR3 is TGTGCCAGCAGCCTGCTCCCCCCGGGACAGGGGGGTAGTAACACTGAAGCTTTCTTT. Residues: CASSLLPPGQGGSNTEAFF.

The genes are TRBV5-1 and TRBJ1-6, with 8 bases lining up with TRBD1. The CDR3 covers 17 residues. J gave up 4 bases and V 0 bases, and 6 bases lay outside the gene matches. Germline V CDR1 and CDR2: SGHRS, YFSETQ. This CDR3 reads CASSLAETGAYNSPLHF. The CDR3 nucleotides are TGCGCCAGCAGCTTGGCCGAGACAGGGGCGTATAATTCACCCCTCCACTTT. Supplemented by reference TRBV5-1 and TRBJ1-6, the full variable domain reads KAGVTQTPRYLIKTRGQQVTLSCSPISGHRSVSWYQQTPGQGLQFLFEYFSETQRNKGNFPGRFSGRQFSNSRSEMNVSTLELGDSALYLCASSLAETGAYNSPLHFGNGTRLTVT.

The chain has TRBV19 and TRBJ1-6; maybe TRBD1 (6 bases). The germline V gene has CDR1 LNHDA and CDR2 SQIVND (reference sequence). The CDR3 runs 14 residues. The germline V and J ends were trimmed by 6 bases and 10 bases, with 16 bases remaining between them. CDR3 DNA sequence: TGTGCCAGTAGACTGGGGGGGCTTCAATCACCCCTCCACTTT. It encodes CASRLGGLQSPLHF.

V and J are TRBV28 and TRBJ2-7, with D maybe TRBD1 (6 bases). The CDR3 is 15 residues long. CDR1 and CDR2 (germline): MDHEN, SYDVKM. V dropped 3 bases and J dropped 3 bases, with 15 bases sitting between them. The CDR3 nucleotides read TGTGCCAGCAGTTTGGCGCGACAGGTCGTCTACGAGCAGTACTTC. It codes for CASSLARQVVYEQYF.

The J gene is TRBJ2-1, the V gene TRBV2; D perhaps matches TRBD2 (6 bases). Trimming pared 7 bases from V and 7 bases from J, leaving 14 bases between. Germline V gives CDR1 SNHLY, CDR2 FYNNEI. The CDR3 sequence is 13 residues long. CDR3 in DNA: TGTGCCAGCAAACCAGGAGGGCGGAATGAGCAGTTCTTC. Its protein product is CASKPGGRNEQFF. Variable domain in full (rest from reference TRBV2 and TRBJ2-1): EPEVTQTPSHQVTQMGQEVILRCVPISNHLYFYWYRQILGQKVEFLVSFYNNEISEKSEIFDDQFSVERPDGSNFTLKIRSTKLEDSAMYFCASKPGGRNEQFFGPGTRLTVL.

This chain uses TRBV5-1 with TRBJ2-7; weak D call: TRBD2 (7 bases). From germline, CDR1 is SGHRS and CDR2 YFSETQ. The CDR3 length is 15 residues. V lost 7 bases and J lost 2, with 19 bases in between. CDR3 in DNA: TGCGCCAGCTCAGAAAGGGGGGGAGGGACCTACGAGCAGTACTTC. This gives the protein CASSERGGGTYEQYF.

The chain joins TRBV7-9 to TRBJ1-1; 9 nucleotides match TRBD1. V was pared by 5 bases and J by 5 bases, with 9 bases of the junction left unmatched. Germline CDR1 reads SEHNR; CDR2 reads FQNEAQ (reference sequence). This CDR3 has 15 amino acids. The CDR3 loop is CASSPRGQGGTEAFF. DNA of the CDR3: TGTGCCAGCAGCCCGAGGGGACAGGGAGGAACTGAAGCTTTCTTT.

V gene TRBV19 combines with J gene TRBJ1-2, with 8 bases aligning to TRBD1. CDR1 is LNHDA and CDR2 is SQIVND in the germline V gene (reference sequence). CDR3 length equals 14 residues. Trimming at V came to 6 bases and at J to 6 bases, leaving 9 bases not matched to a gene. CDR3 region: CASRSFQGADGYTF. CDR3 coding DNA: TGTGCCAGTAGATCCTTTCAGGGGGCGGATGGCTACACCTTC.

This chain joins TRBV28 and TRBJ1-6, with no clear D. The ends were cut back, 2 bases at V and 0 bases at J, with 11 bases in the middle. The CDR3 has 17 residues. Per germline, CDR1 MDHEN and CDR2 SYDVKM. CDR3 loop: CASSLPPASSYNSPLHF. CDR3 in DNA: TGTGCCAGCAGTTTACCCCCAGCGAGCTCCTATAATTCACCCCTCCACTTT.

The genes are TRBV4-3 and TRBJ1-2; D unclear. Trimming took off 1 base at V and 10 bases at J, with 19 bases between the two ends. Germline V gene sequence: CDR1 LGHNA, CDR2 YSLEER. The CDR3 totals 15 residues. CDR3 sequence reads: CASSQALGRPLDYTF. For the CDR3, the DNA is TGCGCCAGCAGCCAAGCCCTCGGGAGGCCTCTAGACTACACCTTC.

This chain uses TRBV2 with TRBJ2-5; D call uncertain. V lost 2 bases to trimming and J lost 5 bases, with 12 bases between them. The CDR3 runs 14 residues. The germline V gene encodes CDR1 SNHLY and CDR2 FYNNEI. CDR3 sequence reads: CASSELGRGETQYF. For the CDR3, the DNA is TGTGCCAGCAGTGAACTTGGGCGTGGGGAGACCCAGTACTTC. The full variable domain, rest sourced from reference TRBV2 and TRBJ2-5, is EPEVTQTPSHQVTQMGQEVILRCVPISNHLYFYWYRQILGQKVEFLVSFYNNEISEKSEIFDDQFSVERPDGSNFTLKIRSTKLEDSAMYFCASSELGRGETQYFGPGTRLLVL.

The V call is TRBV4-2, the J call TRBJ1-2; D ambiguous. The CDR3 is made up of 15 amino acids. Trimming took off 4 bases at V and 1 base at J, with 13 bases between the two ends. Germline CDR1 LGHNA, CDR2 YNFKEQ. The CDR3 protein is CASSLTGRVNYGYTF. The CDR3 DNA follows: TGTGCCAGCAGCCTCACCGGTCGGGTTAACTATGGCTACACCTTC.

This chain uses TRBV6-5 with TRBJ1-1, with 8 bases that match TRBD1. J gave up 2 bases and V 6 bases, and 8 bases lay outside the gene matches. Looked up from germline, CDR1 is MNHEY and CDR2 is SVGAGI. This CDR3 region has 15 residues. CDR3 loop: CASSGQGESNTEAFF. For the CDR3, the DNA is TGTGCCAGCAGCGGACAGGGAGAATCCAACACTGAAGCTTTCTTT.

The chain couples TRBV18 to TRBJ1-1, with D possibly matching TRBD1 (6 bases). CDR1 and CDR2 from the germline V gene are KGHSH and LQKENI. V was clipped by 1 base and J by 1 base, with 10 bases between them. The CDR3 length is 15 residues. The DNA of the CDR3 is TGTGCCAGCTCACCACACTCAGGGGAGAACACTGAAGCTTTCTTT. Translated: CASSPHSGENTEAFF.

This chain joins TRBV6-1 and TRBJ1-5; D remains ambiguous. CDR1 is MNHNS, CDR2 SASEGT, per germline. V shed 1 base and J shed 3 bases, with 10 bases lying between them. The CDR3 extends over 15 amino acids. The DNA of the CDR3 is TGTGCCAGCAGTGAAGACGGGAATTTCAATCAGCCCCAGCATTTT. This gives the protein CASSEDGNFNQPQHF.

V and J are TRBV29-1 and TRBJ2-6; 9 positions match TRBD1. Losses at the gene ends were 6 bases for V and 0 bases for J; bases not matched to a gene: 12. CDR1 SQVTM and CDR2 ANQGSEA come from the germline V gene. The CDR3 is 18 residues long. In nucleotides, the CDR3 is TGCAGCGTGGAAAAGGACAGGGGCTACTCCTCTGGGGCCAACGTCCTGACTTTC. As protein: CSVEKDRGYSSGANVLTF. Full variable domain (outside the CDR3, taken from reference TRBV29-1 and TRBJ2-6): SAVISQKPSRDICQRGTSLTIQCQVDSQVTMMFWYRQQPGQSLTLIATANQGSEATYESGFVIDKFPISRPNLTFSTLTVSNMSPEDSSIYLCSVEKDRGYSSGANVLTFGAGSRLTVL.

The chain combines TRBV6-5 with TRBJ2-3, with TRBD2 identical over 10 bases. Germline CDR1 MNHEY, CDR2 SVGAGI. This CDR3 comprises 15 residues. Losses at the gene ends were 5 bases for V and 5 bases for J; bases not matched to a gene: 7. CDR3 sequence (DNA): TGTGCCAGCAGTGTCCTAGCGGGAGTAAAAGATACGCAGTATTTT. It codes for CASSVLAGVKDTQYF.